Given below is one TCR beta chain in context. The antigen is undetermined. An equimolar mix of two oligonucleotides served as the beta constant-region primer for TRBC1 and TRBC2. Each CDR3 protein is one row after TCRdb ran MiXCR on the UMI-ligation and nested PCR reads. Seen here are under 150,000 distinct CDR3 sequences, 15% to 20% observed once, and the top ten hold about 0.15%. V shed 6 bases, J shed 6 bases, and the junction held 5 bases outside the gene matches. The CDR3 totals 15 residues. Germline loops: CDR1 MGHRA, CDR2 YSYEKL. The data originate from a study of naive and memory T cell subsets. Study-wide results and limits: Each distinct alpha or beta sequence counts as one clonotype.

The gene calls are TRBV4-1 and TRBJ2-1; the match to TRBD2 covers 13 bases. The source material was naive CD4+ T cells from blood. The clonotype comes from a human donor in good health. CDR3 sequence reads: CASRDTSGRANEQFF. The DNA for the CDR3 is TGCGCCAGCAGGGACACTAGCGGGAGGGCCAATGAGCAGTTCTTC.